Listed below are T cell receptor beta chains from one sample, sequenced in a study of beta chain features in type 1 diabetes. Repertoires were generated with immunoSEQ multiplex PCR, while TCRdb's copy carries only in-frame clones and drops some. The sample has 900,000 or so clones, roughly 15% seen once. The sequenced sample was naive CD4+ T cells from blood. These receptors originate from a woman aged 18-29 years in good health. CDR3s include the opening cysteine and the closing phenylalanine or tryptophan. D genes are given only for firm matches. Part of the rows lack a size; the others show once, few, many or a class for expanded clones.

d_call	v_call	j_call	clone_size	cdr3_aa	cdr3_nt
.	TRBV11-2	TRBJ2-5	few	CASSLISGTRQETQYF	TGTGCCAGCAGCTTAATCTCCGGGACAAGACAAGAGACCCAGTACTTC
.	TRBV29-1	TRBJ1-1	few	CSVEGLMNTEAFF	TGCAGCGTGGAAGGGCTTATGAACACTGAAGCTTTCTTT
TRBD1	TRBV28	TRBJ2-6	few	CASSNSWDRVRGANVLTF	TGTGCCAGCAGCAATAGCTGGGACAGGGTTCGTGGGGCCAACGTCCTGACTTTC
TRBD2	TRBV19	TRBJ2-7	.	CASSITGSSGSWSYEQYF	TGTGCCAGTAGTATAACTGGGTCTAGCGGGAGCTGGTCCTACGAGCAGTACTTC
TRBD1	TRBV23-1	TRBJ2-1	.	CASSLRTGPTRSTYNEQFF	TGCGCCAGCAGTCTACGGACAGGGCCCACAAGGTCCACCTACAATGAGCAGTTCTTC
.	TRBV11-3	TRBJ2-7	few	CASSFGLTYEQYF	TGTGCCAGCAGCTTCGGCCTAACCTACGAGCAGTACTTC
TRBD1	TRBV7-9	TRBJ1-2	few	CASSSDRVTF	TGTGCCAGCAGCTCGGACAGGGTCACCTTC
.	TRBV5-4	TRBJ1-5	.	CASSLDGSNQPQHF	TGTGCCAGCAGCCTCGATGGGAGCAATCAGCCCCAGCATTTT
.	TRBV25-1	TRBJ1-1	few	CASSKTTGLEAFF	TGTGCCAGCAGTAAGACGACAGGTCTCGAAGCTTTCTTT
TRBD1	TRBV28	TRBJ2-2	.	CASSAWTGSPPLNTGELFF	TGTGCCAGCAGTGCCTGGACAGGGTCCCCGCCATTGAACACCGGGGAGCTGTTTTTT
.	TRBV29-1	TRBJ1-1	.	CSVDGGRVNTEAFF	TGCAGCGTTGACGGGGGTCGGGTGAACACTGAAGCTTTCTTT
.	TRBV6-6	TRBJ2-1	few	CASKMDRYNEQFF	TGTGCCAGCAAGATGGACCGGTACAATGAGCAGTTCTTC
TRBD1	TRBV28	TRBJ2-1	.	CASSSGQVMIQFF	TGTGCCAGCAGTTCGGGACAGGTCATGATACAGTTCTTC
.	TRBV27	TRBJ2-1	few	CASSLEASYNEQFF	TGTGCCAGCAGTTTAGAGGCTTCCTACAATGAGCAGTTCTTC
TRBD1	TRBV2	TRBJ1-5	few	CASRDYRGNQPQHF	TGTGCCAGCAGGGACTACAGGGGGAATCAGCCCCAGCATTTT
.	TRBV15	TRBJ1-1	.	CATSSPPFSGEAFF	TGTGCCACCAGCTCCCCACCCTTCTCAGGCGAAGCTTTCTTT
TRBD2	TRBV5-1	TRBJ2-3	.	CASSRRTSGSADTQYF	TGCGCCAGCAGCCGAAGGACTAGCGGGAGTGCAGATACGCAGTATTTT
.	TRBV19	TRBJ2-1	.	CASNSGRDSSYNEQFF	TGTGCCAGTAATTCTGGACGAGACAGCTCCTACAATGAGCAGTTCTTC
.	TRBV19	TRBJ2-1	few	CASSIDFVGSRFF	TGTGCCAGTAGTATAGATTTCGTGGGGAGTCGGTTCTTC
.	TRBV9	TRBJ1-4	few	CASSVGAQVGEKLFF	TGTGCCAGCAGCGTAGGTGCCCAGGTCGGGGAAAAACTGTTTTTT
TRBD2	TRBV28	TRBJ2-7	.	CASSSAGGYEQYF	TGTGCCAGCAGTTCGGCGGGAGGCTACGAGCAGTACTTC
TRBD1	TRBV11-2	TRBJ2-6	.	CASSFQGTVGANVLTF	TGTGCCAGCAGCTTTCAAGGGACAGTTGGGGCCAACGTCCTGACTTTC